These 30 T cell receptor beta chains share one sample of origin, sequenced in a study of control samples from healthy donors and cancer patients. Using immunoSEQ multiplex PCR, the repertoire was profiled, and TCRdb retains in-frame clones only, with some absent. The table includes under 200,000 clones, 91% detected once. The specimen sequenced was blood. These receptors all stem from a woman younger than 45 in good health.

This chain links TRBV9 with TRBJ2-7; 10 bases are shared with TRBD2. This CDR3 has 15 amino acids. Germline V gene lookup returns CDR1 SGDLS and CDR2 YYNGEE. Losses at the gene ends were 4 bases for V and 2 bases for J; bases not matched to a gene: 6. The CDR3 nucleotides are TGTGCCAGCAGCACCGGGACTAGCGAAACCTACGAGCAGTACTTC. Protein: CASSTGTSETYEQYF.

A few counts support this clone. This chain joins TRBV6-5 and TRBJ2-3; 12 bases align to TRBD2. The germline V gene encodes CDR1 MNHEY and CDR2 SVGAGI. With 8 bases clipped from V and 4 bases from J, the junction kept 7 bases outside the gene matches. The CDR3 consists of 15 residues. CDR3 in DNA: TGTGCCAGCCCTCCTCTAGCGGGAGGGCCAGATACGCAGTATTTT. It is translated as CASPPLAGGPDTQYF.

DNA for the CDR3: TGTGCCAGCAGCTTAGACGGTGATAGCAATCAGCCCCAGCATTTT. Amino acids: CASSLDGDSNQPQHF. This chain connects TRBV11-2 to TRBJ1-5; D is unresolved. Trimming removed 0 bases at V and 0 bases at J, with 6 bases between. CDR1 is SGHAT and CDR2 is FQNNGV in the germline V gene. The CDR3 covers 15 residues.

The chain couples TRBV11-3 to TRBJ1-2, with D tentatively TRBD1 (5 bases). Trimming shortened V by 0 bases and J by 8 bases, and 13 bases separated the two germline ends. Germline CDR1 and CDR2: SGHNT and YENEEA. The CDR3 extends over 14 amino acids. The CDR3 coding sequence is TGTGCCAGCAGCTTAGAGACCGGGGCGGAAGGCTACACCTTC. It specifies CASSLETGAEGYTF.

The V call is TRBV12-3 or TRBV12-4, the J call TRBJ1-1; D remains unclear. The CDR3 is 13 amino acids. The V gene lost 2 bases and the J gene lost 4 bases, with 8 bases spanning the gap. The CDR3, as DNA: TGTGCCAGCAGTTTATTATATGGCACTGAAGCTTTCTTT. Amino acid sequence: CASSLLYGTEAFF.

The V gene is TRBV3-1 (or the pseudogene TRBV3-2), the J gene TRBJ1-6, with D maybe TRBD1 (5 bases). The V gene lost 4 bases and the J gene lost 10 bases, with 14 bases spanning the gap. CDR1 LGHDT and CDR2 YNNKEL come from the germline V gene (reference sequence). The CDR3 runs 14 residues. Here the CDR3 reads CASSLGDGTSPLHF. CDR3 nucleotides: TGTGCCAGCAGCCTAGGGGACGGGACCTCACCCCTCCACTTT.

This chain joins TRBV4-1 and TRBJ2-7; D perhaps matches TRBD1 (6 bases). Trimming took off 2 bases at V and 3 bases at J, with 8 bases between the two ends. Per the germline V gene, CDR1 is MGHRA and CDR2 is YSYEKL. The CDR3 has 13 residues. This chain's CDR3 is CASSQQTGYEQYF. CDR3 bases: TGCGCCAGCAGCCAACAGACAGGCTACGAGCAGTACTTC.

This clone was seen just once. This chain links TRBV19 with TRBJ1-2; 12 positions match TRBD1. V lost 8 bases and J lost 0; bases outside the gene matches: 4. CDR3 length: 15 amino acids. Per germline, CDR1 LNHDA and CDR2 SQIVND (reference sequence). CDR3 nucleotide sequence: TGTGCCAGTGAGGGACAGGGGGCGACTAACTATGGCTACACCTTC. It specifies CASEGQGATNYGYTF.

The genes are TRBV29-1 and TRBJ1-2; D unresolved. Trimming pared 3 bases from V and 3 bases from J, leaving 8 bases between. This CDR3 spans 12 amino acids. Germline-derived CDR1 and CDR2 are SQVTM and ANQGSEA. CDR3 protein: CSVDSSHYGYTF. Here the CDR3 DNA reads TGCAGCGTTGACAGCTCCCACTATGGCTACACCTTC. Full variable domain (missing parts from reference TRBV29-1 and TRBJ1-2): SAVISQKPSRDICQRGTSLTIQCQVDSQVTMMFWYRQQPGQSLTLIATANQGSEATYESGFVIDKFPISRPNLTFSTLTVSNMSPEDSSIYLCSVDSSHYGYTFGSGTRLTVV.

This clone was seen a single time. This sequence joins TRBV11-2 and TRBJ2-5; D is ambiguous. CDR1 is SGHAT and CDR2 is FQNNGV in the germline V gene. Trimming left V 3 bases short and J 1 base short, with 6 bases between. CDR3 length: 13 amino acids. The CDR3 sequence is CASSLDLQETQYF. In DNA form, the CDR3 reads TGTGCCAGCAGCTTGGACCTCCAAGAGACCCAGTACTTC.

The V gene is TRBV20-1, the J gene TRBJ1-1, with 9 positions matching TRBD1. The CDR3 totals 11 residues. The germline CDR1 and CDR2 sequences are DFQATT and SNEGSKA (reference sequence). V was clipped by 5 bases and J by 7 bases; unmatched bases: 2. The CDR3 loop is CSARQGVEAFF. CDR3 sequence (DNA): TGCAGTGCTCGACAGGGGGTTGAAGCTTTCTTT.

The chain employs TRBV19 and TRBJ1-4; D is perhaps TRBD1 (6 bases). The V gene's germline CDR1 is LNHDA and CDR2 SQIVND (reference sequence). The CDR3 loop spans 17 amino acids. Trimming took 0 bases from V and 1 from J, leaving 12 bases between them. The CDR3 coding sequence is TGTGCCAGTAGTATAGAAGGGGGGCTTGGAACTAATGAAAAACTGTTTTTT. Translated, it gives CASSIEGGLGTNEKLFF.

The CDR3 nucleotides read TGTGCCAGTAGTACCCGCCCCAGTAATGAAAAACTGTTTTTT. Translating gives CASSTRPSNEKLFF. The chain is built from TRBV19 and TRBJ1-4; D unresolved. Germline V gene data show CDR1 as LNHDA and CDR2 as SQIVND (reference sequence). The CDR3 consists of 14 residues. The V end was cut by 4 bases, the J end by 4 bases, with 10 bases between.

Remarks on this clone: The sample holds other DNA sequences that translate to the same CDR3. The CDR3 reads CASSVRGQETQYF. The DNA of the CDR3 is TGTGCCAGCAGCGTACGGGGGCAAGAGACCCAGTACTTC. V usage is TRBV9 and J usage is TRBJ2-5, with D possibly matching TRBD2 (6 bases). V lost 1 base and J lost 2, with 6 bases in between. Germline CDR1 is SGDLS and CDR2 is YYNGEE. There are 13 residues in the CDR3.

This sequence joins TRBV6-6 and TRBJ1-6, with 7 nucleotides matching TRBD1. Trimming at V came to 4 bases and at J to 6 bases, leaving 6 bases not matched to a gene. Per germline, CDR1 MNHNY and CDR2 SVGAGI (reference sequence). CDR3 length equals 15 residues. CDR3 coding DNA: TGTGCCAGCAGTTGGGGGACAGCCACTAATTCACCCCTCCACTTT. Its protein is CASSWGTATNSPLHF.

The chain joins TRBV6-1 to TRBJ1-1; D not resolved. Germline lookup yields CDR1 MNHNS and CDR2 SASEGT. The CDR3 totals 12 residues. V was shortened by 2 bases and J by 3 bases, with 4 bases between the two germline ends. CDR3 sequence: CASSEPYTEAFF. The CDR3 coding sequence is TGTGCCAGCAGTGAACCCTACACTGAAGCTTTCTTT.

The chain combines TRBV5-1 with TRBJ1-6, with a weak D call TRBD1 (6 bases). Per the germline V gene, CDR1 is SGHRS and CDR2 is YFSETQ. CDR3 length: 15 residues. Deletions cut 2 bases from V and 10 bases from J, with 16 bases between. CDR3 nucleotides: TGCGCCAGCAGCTTCGAACAGGGCCAAACCTCACCCCTCCACTTT. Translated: CASSFEQGQTSPLHF.

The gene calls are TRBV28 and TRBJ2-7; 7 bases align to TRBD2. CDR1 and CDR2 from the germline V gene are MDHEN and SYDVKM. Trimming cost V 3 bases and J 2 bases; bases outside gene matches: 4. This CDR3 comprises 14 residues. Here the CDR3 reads CASSLIAGTYEQYF. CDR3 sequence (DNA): TGTGCCAGCAGTTTGATAGCGGGTACCTACGAGCAGTACTTC.

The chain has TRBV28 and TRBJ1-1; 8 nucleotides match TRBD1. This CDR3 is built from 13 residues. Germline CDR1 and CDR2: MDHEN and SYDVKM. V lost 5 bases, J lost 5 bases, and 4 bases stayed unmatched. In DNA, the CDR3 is TGTGCCAGCAGTGGTACAGGGGGAACTGAAGCTTTCTTT. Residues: CASSGTGGTEAFF.

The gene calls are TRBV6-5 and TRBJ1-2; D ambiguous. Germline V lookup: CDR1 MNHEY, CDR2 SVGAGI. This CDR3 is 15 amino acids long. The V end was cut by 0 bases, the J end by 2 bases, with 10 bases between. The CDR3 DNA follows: TGTGCCAGCAGTTACTCGTACCACAAAAACTATGGCTACACCTTC. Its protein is CASSYSYHKNYGYTF.

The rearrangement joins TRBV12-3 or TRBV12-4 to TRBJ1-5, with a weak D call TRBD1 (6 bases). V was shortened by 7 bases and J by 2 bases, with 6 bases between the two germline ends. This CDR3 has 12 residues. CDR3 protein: CASNRGNQPQHF. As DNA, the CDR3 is TGTGCCAGCAACAGGGGCAATCAGCCCCAGCATTTT.

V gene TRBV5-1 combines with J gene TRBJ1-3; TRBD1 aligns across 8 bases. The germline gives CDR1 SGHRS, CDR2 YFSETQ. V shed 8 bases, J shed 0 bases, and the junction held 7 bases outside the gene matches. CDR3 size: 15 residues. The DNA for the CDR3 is TGCGCCAGTCGGTACGGGACAGGCTCTGGAAACACCATATATTTT. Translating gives CASRYGTGSGNTIYF.

The CDR3 is CASGSGQYNEQFF. In nucleotides, the CDR3 is TGTGCTAGTGGCTCCGGACAGTACAATGAGCAGTTCTTC. The genes are TRBV12-5 and TRBJ2-1, with D maybe TRBD1 (6 bases). V gave up 6 bases and J gave up 4 bases, with 10 bases separating them. Germline CDR1 LGHNT, CDR2 FRNRAP. CDR3 size: 13 residues.

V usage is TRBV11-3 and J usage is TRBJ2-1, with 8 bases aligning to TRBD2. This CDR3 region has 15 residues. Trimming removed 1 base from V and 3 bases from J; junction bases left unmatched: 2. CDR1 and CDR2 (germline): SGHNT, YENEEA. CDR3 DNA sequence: TGTGCCAGCAGCTTAGGCGGGGGGCGCTACAATGAGCAGTTCTTC. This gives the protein CASSLGGGRYNEQFF.

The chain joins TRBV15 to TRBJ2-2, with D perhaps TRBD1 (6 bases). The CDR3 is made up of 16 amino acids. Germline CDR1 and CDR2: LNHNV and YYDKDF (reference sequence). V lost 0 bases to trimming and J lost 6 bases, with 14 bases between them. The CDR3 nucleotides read TGTGCCACCAGCAGAGACCTCCTGTGGGGGCCCGGGGAGCTGTTTTTT. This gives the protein CATSRDLLWGPGELFF.

DNA for the CDR3: TGTGCCAGCAGCCAAGAGTCGGGAGGGTACAATGAGCAGTTCTTC. Translation gives CASSQESGGYNEQFF. V and J are TRBV4-2 and TRBJ2-1; 8 bases fit TRBD2. Germline CDR1 and CDR2: LGHNA and YNFKEQ. The V and J ends lost 0 bases and 4 bases, in that order; junction bases with no gene match: 2. This CDR3 comprises 15 residues.

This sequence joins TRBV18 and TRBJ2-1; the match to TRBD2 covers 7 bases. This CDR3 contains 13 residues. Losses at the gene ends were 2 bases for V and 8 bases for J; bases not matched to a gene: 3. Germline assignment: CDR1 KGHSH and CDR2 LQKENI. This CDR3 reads CASSPMGGDEQFF. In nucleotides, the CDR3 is TGTGCCAGCTCACCAATGGGGGGGGATGAGCAGTTCTTC.

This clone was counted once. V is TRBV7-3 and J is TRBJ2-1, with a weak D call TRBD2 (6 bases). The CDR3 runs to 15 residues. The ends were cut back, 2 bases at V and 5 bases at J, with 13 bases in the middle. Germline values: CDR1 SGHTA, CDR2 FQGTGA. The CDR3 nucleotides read TGTGCCAGCAGCTTATATTCCGGGGGTCACAATGAGCAGTTCTTC. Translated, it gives CASSLYSGGHNEQFF.

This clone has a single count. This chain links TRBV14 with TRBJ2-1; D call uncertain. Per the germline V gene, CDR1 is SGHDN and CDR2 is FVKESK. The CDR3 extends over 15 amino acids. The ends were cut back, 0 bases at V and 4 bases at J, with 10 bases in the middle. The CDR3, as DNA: TGTGCCAGCAGCCAAGATCAGAGGCGATACAATGAGCAGTTCTTC. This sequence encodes CASSQDQRRYNEQFF.

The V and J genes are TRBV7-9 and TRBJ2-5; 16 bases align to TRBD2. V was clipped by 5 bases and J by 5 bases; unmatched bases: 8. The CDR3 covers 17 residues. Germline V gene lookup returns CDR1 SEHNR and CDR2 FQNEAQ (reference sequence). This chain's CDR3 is CASSTGTSGGAGETQYF. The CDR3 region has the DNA TGTGCCAGCAGCACCGGGACTAGCGGGGGGGCGGGGGAGACCCAGTACTTC.